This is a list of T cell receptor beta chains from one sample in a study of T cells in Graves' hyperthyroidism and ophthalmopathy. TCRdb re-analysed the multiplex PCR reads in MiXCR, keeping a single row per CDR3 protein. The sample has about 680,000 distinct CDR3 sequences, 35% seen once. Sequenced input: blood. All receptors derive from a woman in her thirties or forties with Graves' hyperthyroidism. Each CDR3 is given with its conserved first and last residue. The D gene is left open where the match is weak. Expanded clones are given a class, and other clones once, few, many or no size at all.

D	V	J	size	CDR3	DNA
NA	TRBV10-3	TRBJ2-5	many	CAITEGRDQETQYF	TGTGCCATCACCGAAGGACGGGACCAAGAGACCCAGTACTTC
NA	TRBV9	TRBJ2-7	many	CASSVGRGPLYEQYF	TGTGCCAGCAGCGTAGGGAGGGGCCCCCTCTACGAGCAGTACTTC
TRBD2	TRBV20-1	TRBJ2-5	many	CSAIELAGGETQYF	TGCAGTGCTATAGAACTAGCGGGAGGGGAGACCCAGTACTTC
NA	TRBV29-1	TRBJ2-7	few	CSVDRAGDREQYF	TGCAGCGTTGATAGGGCAGGGGATCGCGAGCAGTACTTC
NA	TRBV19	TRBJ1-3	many	CASSILSVGADTIYF	TGTGCCAGTAGTATATTAAGCGTAGGCGCGGACACCATATATTTT
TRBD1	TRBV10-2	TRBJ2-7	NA	CASSPTTPQGANEQYF	TGTGCCAGCTCACCAACGACCCCACAGGGGGCAAACGAGCAGTACTTC
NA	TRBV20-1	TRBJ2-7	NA	CSARDVGTSSYEQYF	TGCAGTGCTAGAGATGTCGGGACATCCTCCTACGAGCAGTACTTC
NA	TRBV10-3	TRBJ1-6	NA	CAISDPGHNNNSPLHF	TGTGCCATCAGCGACCCGGGACACAACAATAATTCACCCCTCCACTTT
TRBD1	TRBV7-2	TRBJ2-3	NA	CASSPRQGTDTQYF	TGTGCCAGCAGCCCCCGACAGGGAACAGATACGCAGTATTTT
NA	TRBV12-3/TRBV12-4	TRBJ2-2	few	CASSLTRTLAGGELFF	TGTGCCAGCAGTCTCACCCGGACTCTTGCCGGCGGGGAGCTGTTTTTT